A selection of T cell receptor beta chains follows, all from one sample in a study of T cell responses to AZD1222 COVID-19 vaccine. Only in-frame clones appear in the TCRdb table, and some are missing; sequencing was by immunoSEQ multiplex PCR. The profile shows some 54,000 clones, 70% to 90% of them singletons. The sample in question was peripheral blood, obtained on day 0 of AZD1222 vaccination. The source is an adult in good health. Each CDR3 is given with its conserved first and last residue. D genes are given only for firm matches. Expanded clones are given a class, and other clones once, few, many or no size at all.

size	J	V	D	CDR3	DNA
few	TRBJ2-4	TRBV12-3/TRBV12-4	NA	CASSWGGYDIQYF	TGTGCCAGCAGTTGGGGCGGGTACGACATTCAGTACTTC
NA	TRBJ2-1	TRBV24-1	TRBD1	CATAGQDINEQFF	TGTGCCACGGCTGGACAGGATATCAATGAGCAGTTCTTC
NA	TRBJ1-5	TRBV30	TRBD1	CAWSDARGYNQPQHF	TGTGCCTGGAGTGACGCCAGGGGGTATAATCAGCCCCAGCATTTT
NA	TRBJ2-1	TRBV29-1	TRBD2	CSVEDAGGSFGNEQFF	TGCAGCGTTGAAGATGCGGGGGGGTCCTTTGGGAATGAGCAGTTCTTC
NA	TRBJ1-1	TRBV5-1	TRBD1	CASRKGQGTEAFF	TGCGCCAGCAGGAAAGGACAGGGGACTGAAGCTTTCTTT
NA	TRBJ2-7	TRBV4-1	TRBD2	CASSLGTSGQYEQYF	TGCGCCAGCAGCCTTGGGACTAGCGGGCAATACGAGCAGTACTTC
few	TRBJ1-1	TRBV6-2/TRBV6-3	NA	CASSYGGTEAFF	TGTGCCAGCAGTTACGGGGGGACTGAAGCTTTCTTT
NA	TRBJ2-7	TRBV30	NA	CAWSVQGEQYF	TGTGCCTGGAGTGTACAAGGCGAGCAGTACTTC
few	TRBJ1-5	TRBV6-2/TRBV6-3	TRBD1	CASSTGTGVQPQHF	TGTGCCAGCAGCACCGGGACAGGGGTTCAGCCCCAGCATTTT
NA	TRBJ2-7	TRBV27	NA	CASSISGQPYEQYF	TGTGCCAGCAGTATCAGCGGACAGCCCTACGAGCAGTACTTC
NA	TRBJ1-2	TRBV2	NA	CASSDGAYGYTF	TGTGCCAGCAGTGACGGGGCCTATGGCTACACCTTC
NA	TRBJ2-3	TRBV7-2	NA	CASSFQGSTDTQYF	TGTGCCAGCAGCTTTCAGGGTAGCACAGATACGCAGTATTTT
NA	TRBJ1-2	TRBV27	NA	CASSLKARSGYTF	TGTGCCAGCAGTTTAAAGGCGCGGAGCGGCTACACCTTC
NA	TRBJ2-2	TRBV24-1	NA	CATSDLTGGELFF	TGTGCCACCAGTGATCTCACGGGCGGGGAGCTGTTTTTT
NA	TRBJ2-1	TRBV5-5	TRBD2	CASSQTASGARGDEQFF	TGTGCCAGCAGCCAGACGGCTAGCGGGGCGAGGGGCGATGAGCAGTTCTTC
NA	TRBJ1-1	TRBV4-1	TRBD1	CASSPRDRGVTEAFF	TGCGCCAGCAGCCCCCGGGACAGGGGGGTCACTGAAGCTTTCTTT
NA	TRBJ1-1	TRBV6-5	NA	CASRATSTAEAFF	TGTGCCAGCAGAGCTACAAGTACGGCTGAAGCTTTCTTT
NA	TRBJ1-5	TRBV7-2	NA	CASSSYPGLGNQPQHF	TGTGCCAGCAGCTCCTATCCGGGACTAGGCAATCAGCCCCAGCATTTT
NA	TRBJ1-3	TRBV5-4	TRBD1	CASSLWQGAHTSGNTIYF	TGTGCCAGCAGCTTGTGGCAGGGGGCTCATACTTCTGGAAACACCATATATTTT
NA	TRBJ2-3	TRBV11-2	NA	CATTGSGDSDTQYF	TGTGCCACCACCGGTTCAGGAGACTCAGATACGCAGTATTTT
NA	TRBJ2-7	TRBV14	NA	CASSRGRRQGGTDEQYF	TGTGCCAGCAGCCGCGGGAGGAGACAGGGGGGAACGGACGAGCAGTACTTC
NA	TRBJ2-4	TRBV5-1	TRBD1	CASSLGDREAKNIQYF	TGCGCCAGCAGCTTGGGGGACAGGGAGGCCAAAAACATTCAGTACTTC
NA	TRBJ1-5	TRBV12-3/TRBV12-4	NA	CASSTGPQAQHF	TGTGCCAGCAGTACGGGACCTCAGGCCCAGCATTTT
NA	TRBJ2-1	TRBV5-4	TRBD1	CASSWGQGPYNEQFF	TGTGCCAGCAGCTGGGGACAGGGACCCTACAATGAGCAGTTCTTC
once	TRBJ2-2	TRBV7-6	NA	CASSLGGGGELFF	TGTGCCAGCAGCTTAGGAGGCGGCGGGGAGCTGTTTTTT
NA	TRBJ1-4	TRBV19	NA	CASSTAGGPNEKLFF	TGTGCCAGTAGTACCGCGGGGGGCCCGAATGAAAAACTGTTTTTT
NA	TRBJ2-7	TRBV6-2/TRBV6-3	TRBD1	CASSYRTGGGYEQYF	TGTGCCAGCAGTTACCGAACAGGGGGCGGCTACGAGCAGTACTTC
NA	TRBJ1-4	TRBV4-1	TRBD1	CASSQQDRGRATNEKLFF	TGCGCCAGCAGCCAACAGGACAGGGGAAGGGCAACTAATGAAAAACTGTTTTTT
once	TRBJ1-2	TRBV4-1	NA	CASSQATGSQVMNYGYTF	TGCGCCAGCAGCCAAGCTACGGGTTCACAAGTAATGAACTATGGCTACACCTTC
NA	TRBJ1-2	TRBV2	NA	CASSRSGTNGYTF	TGTGCCAGCAGCCGATCCGGGACTAACGGCTACACCTTC
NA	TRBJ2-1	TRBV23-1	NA	CASSHPFTGMRGVNEQFF	TGCGCCAGCAGTCACCCCTTCACAGGGATGAGGGGGGTCAATGAGCAGTTCTTC
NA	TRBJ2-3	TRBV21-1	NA	CASSEKGTGRTDTQYF	TGTGCCAGCAGCGAAAAGGGGACAGGGCGCACAGATACGCAGTATTTT
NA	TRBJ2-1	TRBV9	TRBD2	CASSVGSGTSGGGEQFF	TGTGCCAGCAGCGTAGGCTCCGGGACTAGCGGGGGGGGTGAGCAGTTCTTC
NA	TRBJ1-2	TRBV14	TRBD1	CASSHTWDRKTPSYGYTF	TGTGCCAGCAGCCACACCTGGGACAGGAAAACTCCTTCCTATGGCTACACCTTC
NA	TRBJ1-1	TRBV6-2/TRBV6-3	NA	CASSSGWIEAFF	TGTGCCAGCAGTTCAGGATGGATTGAAGCTTTCTTT
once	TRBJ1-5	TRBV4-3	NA	CASSQTTRVQHF	TGCGCCAGCAGCCAAACTACACGGGTCCAGCATTTT
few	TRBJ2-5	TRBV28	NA	CASSFRETQYF	TGTGCCAGCAGTTTTAGAGAGACCCAGTACTTC
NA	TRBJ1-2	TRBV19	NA	CASTHRENYGYTF	TGTGCCAGTACCCACAGGGAGAACTATGGCTACACCTTC
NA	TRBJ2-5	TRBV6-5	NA	CASSNMGRLQETQYF	TGTGCCAGCAGCAACATGGGACGCCTCCAAGAGACCCAGTACTTC
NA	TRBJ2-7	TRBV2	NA	CASSELGGRSYEQYF	TGTGCCAGCAGTGAATTGGGGGGGCGGTCCTACGAGCAGTACTTC
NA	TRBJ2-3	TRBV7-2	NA	CASSLDPGSDTQYF	TGTGCCAGCAGCTTAGATCCGGGTTCAGATACGCAGTATTTT
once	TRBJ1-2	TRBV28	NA	CASSLSGVHYGYTF	TGTGCCAGCAGTTTATCCGGAGTGCACTATGGCTACACCTTC
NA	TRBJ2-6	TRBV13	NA	CASSLGPTHSGANVLTF	TGTGCCAGCAGCTTAGGCCCGACACATTCTGGGGCCAACGTCCTGACTTTC
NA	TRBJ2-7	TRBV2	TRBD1	CASSDRDRRPYEQYF	TGTGCCAGCTCAGACCGGGACAGGAGACCCTACGAGCAGTACTTC
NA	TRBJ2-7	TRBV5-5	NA	CASSLAIGVPPYEQYF	TGTGCCAGCAGCTTGGCCATAGGGGTTCCCCCCTACGAGCAGTACTTC
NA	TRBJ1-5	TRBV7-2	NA	CASSIQNSNQPQHF	TGTGCCAGCAGTATCCAAAATAGCAATCAGCCCCAGCATTTT
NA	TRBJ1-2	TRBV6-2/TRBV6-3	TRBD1	CASSYRQGDNYGYTF	TGTGCCAGCAGTTATCGACAGGGTGACAACTATGGCTACACCTTC
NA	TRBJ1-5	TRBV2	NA	CASSAQRGRQPQHF	TGTGCCAGCAGTGCCCAAAGGGGAAGACAGCCCCAGCATTTT
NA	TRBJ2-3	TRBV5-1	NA	CASRLGPLTDTQYF	TGCGCCAGCAGACTAGGTCCTTTAACAGATACGCAGTATTTT
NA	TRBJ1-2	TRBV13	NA	CASSFGRDGANYGYTF	TGTGCCAGCAGCTTCGGGCGGGACGGAGCTAACTATGGCTACACCTTC
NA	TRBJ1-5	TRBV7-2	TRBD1	CASSTDRAPRPQHF	TGTGCCAGCAGCACCGACAGGGCCCCCCGGCCCCAGCATTTT
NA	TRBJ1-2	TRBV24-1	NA	CATSVGRDYGYTF	TGTGCCACGTCTGTAGGGAGGGACTATGGCTACACCTTC
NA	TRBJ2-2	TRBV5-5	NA	CASSPPRGENTGELFF	TGTGCCAGCAGCCCACCCCGGGGAGAGAACACCGGGGAGCTGTTTTTT
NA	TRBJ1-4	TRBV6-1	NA	CASSEGPLNEKLFF	TGTGCCAGCAGTGAAGGACCGCTTAATGAAAAACTGTTTTTT
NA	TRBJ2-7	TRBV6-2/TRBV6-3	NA	CASSSPSGVGTYEQYF	TGTGCCAGCAGTTCCCCTTCCGGAGTGGGAACCTACGAGCAGTACTTC